This TCR beta chain came from a study of shared T cell receptors in the human thymus (TCRdb year 2021). Turning to the overall study: The study examined how the human thymus generates shared, self-reactive T-cell receptor alpha chains.

The library was produced with the immunoSEQ multiplex PCR assay. TCRdb limited this immuneACCESS table to in-frame rearrangements with V and J called. A share of clones is missing; checked studies link under half to unresolved V genes, and the rest is unexplained. Recorded for this sample are hundreds of thousands of clones; approximately 88% of them occurred a single time. About 0.01% of the sample is taken by the ten largest. As to this clone: Its target antigen remains unknown. No base quality values were provided; no much bigger clone lies one nucleotide off.

The CDR3 spans 17 residues, from the cysteine through the phenylalanine. Of the read, only the CDR3 DNA is kept; its 51 bases are in frame from base 1. At the junction V is shortened by 0 bases and J by 2 bases; bases outside the gene matches: 7. CDR1 and CDR2 were assigned from the germline V gene as MRHNA and SNTAGT. The sample also formed part of further work on human thymus T cells. Looking at the second paper: Donors were immunologically healthy infants undergoing open corrective cardiac surgery for congenital heart defects in Finland. Thymus tissue was collected as surgical resects that were removed during corrective cardiac surgery. Both the thymic and the peripheral blood repertoires appeared to show biased V and J gene segment usage. According to the related research, thymic TCR repertoires were highly overlapping among unrelated individuals. The study characterized TCR alpha and beta repertoires from seven to nine infant thymus samples and a few related peripheral blood samples. Donor ages ranging from roughly 6 to 244 days were recorded, and 5 or 6 male and two female infants were included in the cohort. Thymocytes were mechanically released from the tissue and were stored as pellets of roughly 9.5-30 million cells at -70 degrees C. A QIAsymphony instrument was used to extract genomic DNA from the frozen cell pellets. The immunoSEQ multiplex PCR assay was used to amplify the TCRB and TCRAD loci from a standardized amount of quality-controlled genomic DNA. The V(D)J region was spanned by amplicons of a length sufficient to cover the CDR3 and to identify V and J genes. Amplicon sequencing was performed on an Illumina platform through the commercial immunoSEQ service. Primer bias and sequencing errors were corrected as previously described, and TCRAD and TCRB were defined on the basis of the IMGT database. The repertoires were analysed using immunoSEQ Analyzer 3.0 and VDJTools for basic statistics, V/J segment usage, diversity estimates, rarefaction and pairwise overlap. Chao1, ChaoE, Efron-Thisted, Shannon and inverse Simpson indices were used to estimate diversity, which was also estimated on datasets down-sampled to the smallest sample. For repertoire overlap, CDR3 nucleotide sequence, V gene and J gene had to match strictly, and clustering was done by Jaccard-based multidimensional scaling. On average, about 810,000 unique TCRB clonotypes were obtained from thymus samples, compared with 70,000 to 90,000 from blood samples.

Sequenced input: thymocytes. The TCR originated in a boy younger than two with a congenital heart defect. Donor details come from another sample of the same person, matched by shared clones. The chain is made from TRBV6-4 and TRBJ2-7; 10 central nucleotides agree with TRBD2. CDR3 region: CASSDSGSGRKPYEQYF. The DNA sequence is given as TGTGCCAGCAGTGACTCGGGTAGCGGGAGGAAACCCTACGAGCAGTACTTC.